This T cell receptor beta chain was found in a study of T cells in Graves' hyperthyroidism and ophthalmopathy. Study results and caveats: In simple terms, a model built on 13 V-J features told ophthalmopathy apart from stable hyperthyroidism.

This CDR3 comprises 16 residues. In germline, CDR1 is SEHNR, CDR2 FQNEAQ (reference sequence). Trimming stripped 1 base from V and 4 bases from J, with 16 bases between. From RNA transcripts, TCR beta CDR3 regions were amplified. During a first-round RT-PCR of the TCR CDR3, the HTBI primer set was used. TCRdb reprocessed the multiplex PCR reads via MiXCR and lists one record per CDR3 protein. The top ten clones hold roughly 35% of a sample with 250,000 to 400,000 distinct CDR3 sequences, roughly an eighth of them seen once. This clonotype was counted ten times or more. The antigen is unknown. This chain connects TRBV7-9 to TRBJ1-2, with D maybe TRBD1 (5 bases). Sample: blood. This TCR came from a middle-aged woman with Graves' ophthalmopathy. For the CDR3, the DNA is TGTGCCAGCAGCTTAGATGGGGGTGGGGCTCCCTATGGCTACACCTTC. Protein sequence: CASSLDGGGAPYGYTF.